The clone carrying this T cell receptor (beta chain) was seen once. A read error may produce the germline difference seen at one junction end. The data derive from a study of tumor and adjacent non-tumor tissue in lung cancer. Study information: The cohort had 12 adenocarcinoma, a couple of squamous cell and 1 small cell patients.

CDR1 is SQVTM and CDR2 is ANQGSEA in the germline V gene. The CDR3 totals 13 residues. This sample's RNA came from whole unsorted tissue. Donors were chemotherapy-naive, newly diagnosed lung cancer surgical patients in China, August–November 2014. Three rounds of nested PCR, following a modified ARM-PCR protocol, produced the TCRbeta library. Via MiXCR, TCRdb re-called the multiplex PCR reads, giving one row per CDR3 protein. The top ten hold about 17% of the sample, which has roughly 93,000 distinct CDR3 sequences, less than 75% seen once. This chain uses TRBV29-1 with TRBJ2-3; D ambiguous. The sequence derives from a man aged 55 to 69 with non-small cell lung cancer. Source material: lung tumor tissue. The CDR3 sequence: CSVEDSAGDTKDF. The CDR3 bases are TGCAGCGTTGAAGACAGCGCTGGAGATACGAAGGATTTT.